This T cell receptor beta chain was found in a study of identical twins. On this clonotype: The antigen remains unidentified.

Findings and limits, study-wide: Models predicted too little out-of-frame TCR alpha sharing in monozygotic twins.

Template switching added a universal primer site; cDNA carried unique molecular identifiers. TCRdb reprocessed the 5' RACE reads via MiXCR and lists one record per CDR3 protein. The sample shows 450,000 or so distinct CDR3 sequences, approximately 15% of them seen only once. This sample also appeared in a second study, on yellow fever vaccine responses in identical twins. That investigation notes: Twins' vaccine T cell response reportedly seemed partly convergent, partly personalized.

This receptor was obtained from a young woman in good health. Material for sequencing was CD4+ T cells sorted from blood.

This chain's CDR3 is CAWGEASAPYNEQFF. CDR3 DNA: TGTGCCTGGGGTGAGGCAAGCGCGCCATACAATGAGCAGTTCTTC. The chain has TRBV30 and TRBJ2-1; D not resolved. This CDR3 has 15 amino acids. Per germline, CDR1 GTSNPN and CDR2 SVGIG (reference sequence). V lost 5 bases and J 4 bases, leaving 18 bases between the germline ends.